This entry concerns a single TCR beta chain. Antigen specificity is unknown. This entry belongs to a study of T cell clonotyping in hematopoietic cell transplantation. Notes on the study in general: Broader posttransplant TCR repertoire diversity was predicted by graft donor and pretransplant recipient Inverse Simpson Index values.

The table came from immunoSEQ multiplex PCR; TCRdb's copy has only in-frame clones and leaves some out. Counted here are more than 40,000 clones, approximately 95% occurring once; the ten biggest clones make up around 1%. The sequence was collected from a man aged 25-40 years in good health. Some clones in this sample may be carry-over from other donors' samples. Sequencing was done on a sample of peripheral blood mononuclear cells.

In DNA form, the CDR3 reads TGTGCCAGCAGCCCCCGGTTGGGGGACAGAGAATCCTACGAGCAGTACTTC. Its protein is CASSPRLGDRESYEQYF. The chain employs TRBV5-6 and TRBJ2-7, with TRBD1 identical over 7 bases. V shed 4 bases, J shed 1 base, and the junction held 14 bases outside the gene matches. CDR1 SGHDT and CDR2 YYEEEE come from the germline V gene. The CDR3 covers 17 residues.